Listed below are T cell receptor beta chains from one sample, sequenced in a study of T cell responses to AZD1222 COVID-19 vaccine. Some clones are missing from TCRdb's copy, which holds only in-frame ones; the method was immunoSEQ multiplex PCR. The sample includes around 64,000 clones, roughly 85% of them seen just once. The sequencing used peripheral blood, collected 28 days after the second AZD1222 dose. Receptors were obtained from an adult who received the AZD1222 COVID-19 vaccine. Both conserved end residues are part of each CDR3. The D gene is left open where the match is weak. Clone size, where shown, is once, few, many, or a class for clones that have expanded.

>.|TRBJ2-3|.|TRBV5-1
CASSRGGTRDTQYF
TGCGCCAGCAGCCGGGGTGGGACAAGAGATACGCAGTATTTT
>.|TRBJ2-1|.|TRBV6-1
CASSEAPGYEQFF
TGTGCCAGCAGTGAAGCGCCGGGATATGAGCAGTTCTTC
>.|TRBJ1-1|.|TRBV5-4
CASSLGQDGTEAFF
TGTGCCAGCAGCTTGGGGCAGGACGGAACTGAAGCTTTCTTT
>TRBD1|TRBJ1-2|.|TRBV27
CASRPRRDRGPGYTF
TGTGCCAGCAGACCCCGACGGGACAGGGGGCCTGGCTACACCTTC
>TRBD1|TRBJ1-2|.|TRBV7-9
CASSLDRGQVDGYTF
TGTGCCAGCAGCCTTGACAGGGGGCAGGTGGATGGCTACACCTTC
>.|TRBJ1-2|.|TRBV6-4
CASSDGPYGYTF
TGTGCCAGCAGTGACGGACCGTATGGCTACACCTTC
>.|TRBJ1-2|.|TRBV7-9
CASSPTGGYGYTF
TGTGCCAGCAGCCCAACAGGAGGCTATGGCTACACCTTC
>.|TRBJ2-5|.|TRBV21-1
CASSKVRLQETQYF
TGTGCCAGCAGCAAAGTAAGGCTACAAGAGACCCAGTACTTC
>.|TRBJ1-1|once|TRBV7-9
CASSLVVGVATEAFF
TGTGCCAGCAGCTTAGTAGTTGGGGTTGCCACTGAAGCTTTCTTT
>TRBD2|TRBJ2-7|.|TRBV4-3
CASSQDGPGLAGGYEQYF
TGCGCCAGCAGCCAAGATGGCCCTGGACTAGCGGGGGGCTACGAGCAGTACTTC